The rows below give T cell receptor beta chains drawn from one sample of a study of T cell repertoires in cytomegalovirus infection. TCRdb reanalysed the reads using MiXCR and keeps one entry per CDR3 protein. This table has 290,000 or so distinct CDR3 sequences, 20% to 30% appearing once. Sequencing input: PBMCs. These receptors all come from a human donor in good health (CMV status not recorded). Some clones in this sample may be carry-over from other donors' samples. CDR3s include the opening cysteine and the closing phenylalanine or tryptophan. The D gene is left open where the match is weak. Size is omitted from some rows. Given values are once, few, many or a class for expanded clones.

d_call,v_call,clone_size,j_call,cdr3_aa,cdr3_nt
TRBD1,TRBV7-2,-,TRBJ1-2,CASSLAGGEQGYTF,TGTGCCAGCAGCTTAGCAGGGGGCGAACAAGGCTACACCTTC
-,TRBV29-1,-,TRBJ1-3,CSVDPGTGNTIYF,TGCAGCGTTGATCCAGGGACTGGAAACACCATATATTTT
TRBD1,TRBV2,once,TRBJ2-7,CASSVSLDRGLDSYEQYF,TGTGCCAGCAGTGTTTCCCTGGACAGGGGTCTAGACTCCTACGAGCAGTACTTC
TRBD1,TRBV7-2,many,TRBJ2-1,CASSRQGLNEQFF,TGTGCCAGCAGCAGACAGGGTCTTAATGAGCAGTTCTTC
TRBD2,TRBV10-3,-,TRBJ2-3,CAIKGSGGSDTQYF,TGTGCCATCAAGGGTAGCGGGGGATCAGATACGCAGTATTTT
-,TRBV11-2,-,TRBJ1-6,CASSPQGQSPLHF,TGTGCCAGCAGCCCCCAGGGTCAGTCACCCCTCCACTTT
TRBD2,TRBV4-3,-,TRBJ2-7,CASSQEDGLAYEQYF,TGCGCCAGCAGCCAAGAGGATGGACTAGCCTACGAGCAGTACTTC
-,TRBV5-1,few,TRBJ2-6,CASSPGQHSGANVLTF,TGCGCCAGCAGCCCCGGACAGCACTCTGGGGCCAACGTCCTGACTTTC
-,TRBV29-1,-,TRBJ1-2,CSVDRGGYTF,TGCAGCGTTGACAGGGGTGGCTACACCTTC
-,TRBV12-3/TRBV12-4,-,TRBJ2-7,CASSFRESSDEQYF,TGTGCCAGCAGTTTCCGGGAAAGTAGCGACGAGCAGTACTTC